This T cell receptor (beta chain) was recovered during a study of OX40 agonist ivuxolimab in advanced cancers. The overall study: In this trial design, patients received ivuxolimab intravenously at 0.01 to 10 mg/kg every 2 weeks.

Whole-study results and caveats: Individuals who were partial responders at 0.1-3.0 mg/kg had clonal expansion that ranked among the lowest. Dosing at 0.1 to 3.0 mg/kg was accompanied by clonal expansion of CD4+ and CD8+ blood T cells by week 6. CD4+ T cells averaged fewer expanded clones than CD8+ T cells.

TCRdb keeps only in-frame clones here, not all; method: immunoSEQ multiplex PCR. The sample includes some 140,000 clones, 90% of them seen just once. Of note for this clone: Its matching antigen is unknown.

The receptor was isolated from an adult with an advanced solid tumor such as melanoma, head and neck, liver or kidney cancer. The specimen was CD4+ or CD8+ T cells sorted from blood, collected in a trial of the OX40 agonist ivuxolimab.

The CDR3 DNA follows: TGTGCCAGCAGCCCCGGGAGGCCCTACGAGCAGTACTTC. It encodes CASSPGRPYEQYF. The chain is built from TRBV28 and TRBJ2-7; 7 bases align to TRBD2. The V gene end was trimmed by 6 bases and the J gene end by 2 bases; junction bases not matched to a gene: 4. CDR3 size: 13 residues. The germline V gene has CDR1 MDHEN and CDR2 SYDVKM.